The TCR beta chain described here comes from a study of T-cell reconstitution after alpha-beta-depleted transplantation in children (dated by TCRdb to about 2016). As for the study more broadly: Using TCR repertoire profiling, the study quantitatively followed how T-cell immune reconstitution unfolded in children after TCRalphabeta/CD19-depleted allogeneic hematopoietic cell transplantation.

CDR1 and CDR2, per the germline V gene (reference sequence), are SEHNR and FQNEAQ. V sheds 5 bases and J sheds 6 bases, leaving 11 bases between their ends. Including the terminal cysteine and phenylalanine, the CDR3 comprises 13 residues. CDR3 DNA is the only sequence kept; it has 39 bases, read in frame from the first base. General conclusions and limits of the study: The apparently early alphabetaT-cell count recovery about two months after transplant was reportedly dependent on only several hundred rapidly expanded clones derived from non-depleted graft cells. Over the following months the frequencies of hyperexpanded clones went down, and after one year T-cell counts and TCRbeta diversity were mostly credited to newly produced T cells. In some patients, the high TCRbeta diversity seen at day 60 was put down to recipient T cells and intrathymic progenitors that had survived conditioning.

Library creation used PCR. The sample was run on an Illumina HiSeq 2500. TCR libraries were prepared with molecular barcoding, using unique molecular identifiers to normalize TCRbeta repertoire quantification. The public reads were run again by TCRdb, first through fastp at Q25 and then through MiXCR, and only productive beta chains were kept. A single entry per CDR3 protein holds the most common genes and DNA from its merged rows. This sample lists 200,000 to 300,000 distinct CDR3 sequences; roughly 26% were detected once. About 2.5% of the sample lies in the top ten. The meaning of the sample's treatment or condition label: allogeneic hematopoietic cell transplantation with graft depleted of TCRalphabeta T cells and CD19 B cells. TCRalphabeta/CD19-depleted allogeneic hematopoietic cell grafts were given to the transplant recipients, all of whom were children. This clonotype came up many times. Its target antigen remains unknown. No much larger clone is present one base from it, and per-base qualities are unavailable.

The material sequenced was PBMCs, taken before TCRalphabeta/CD19-depleted stem cell transplant. This clonotype originated in a girl aged 2 to 10 with Fanconi anemia, due to receive a stem cell transplant. Rearrangement joined TRBV7-9 to TRBJ2-1; tentative D gene TRBD2, with 6 bases matching. The DNA sequence is TGTGCCAGCAGCAGTAGCGGTTCCAATGAGCAGTTCTTC. Its protein reads: CASSSSGSNEQFF.